Many counts were recorded for the clone carrying this TCR beta chain. The antigen remains unidentified. Trimming removed 3 bases at V and 0 bases at J, with 11 bases between. This CDR3 contains 15 residues. Per germline, CDR1 SNHLY and CDR2 FYNNEI. These data originate in a study of T cells after posttransplantation cyclophosphamide. The study's findings and limits: Tissue-infiltrating T cells from skin or gut overlapped little with blood T cells.

Measured with immunoSEQ multiplex PCR; TCRdb has only the in-frame clones, and not every one. Reported are about 25,000 clones, none seen only once; the ten largest carry approximately 1.5%. The TCR sequence derives from a man aged 50-59 years in good health, CMV-negative, and a related stem cell transplant donor. The sample was PBMCs. The chain employs TRBV2 and TRBJ1-1; weak D call: TRBD1 (5 bases). The CDR3 DNA follows: TGTGCCAGCAGTGATATGGGGACTATGAACACTGAAGCTTTCTTT. The encoded protein is CASSDMGTMNTEAFF.